A selection of T cell receptor beta chains follows, all from one sample in a study of T-cell reconstitution after alpha-beta-depleted transplantation in children. TCRdb processed the PCR reads anew with MiXCR; each CDR3 protein has one entry. The table shows about 580,000 distinct CDR3 sequences, with roughly 23% occurring only once. This specimen was PBMCs, mostly from graft donor cells, taken 360 days after TCRalphabeta/CD19-depleted stem cell transplant. These receptors were obtained from a boy under three years old who had a stem cell transplant for acute myeloid leukemia, so the T cells may come from the graft donor. Each CDR3 is given with its conserved first and last residue. A D gene is named only where the DNA matches it firmly. Where a row states a size, it is once, few, many or the class of an expanded clone; other rows omit it.

clone_size	d_call	v_call	j_call	cdr3_aa	cdr3_nt
.	.	TRBV11-2	TRBJ1-3	CASSLGRVYGNTIYF	TGTGCCAGCAGCTTAGGACGGGTGTACGGAAACACCATATATTTT
.	TRBD2	TRBV20-1	TRBJ2-1	CSAPQTSLPNEQFF	TGCAGTGCGCCCCAGACTAGCCTTCCCAATGAGCAGTTCTTC
.	.	TRBV12-3/TRBV12-4	TRBJ2-3	CASSLIPTTDTQYF	TGTGCCAGCAGTTTAATTCCCACCACAGATACGCAGTATTTT
few	TRBD2	TRBV7-2	TRBJ2-3	CASSLTPGGQDTQYF	TGTGCCAGCAGCTTAACACCGGGGGGGCAAGATACGCAGTATTTT
.	.	TRBV20-1	TRBJ2-7	CSARVESSYEQYF	TGCAGTGCTAGAGTGGAGAGCTCCTACGAGCAGTACTTC
.	.	TRBV12-3/TRBV12-4	TRBJ1-1	CASSLACDSSGCMNTEAFF	TGTGCCAGCAGTTTGGCTTGCGATTCGTCAGGGTGCATGAACACTGAAGCTTTCTTT
few	TRBD2	TRBV4-1	TRBJ2-3	CASSHLAVPDTQYF	TGCGCCAGCAGCCACCTAGCGGTGCCAGATACGCAGTATTTT
many	.	TRBV6-2/TRBV6-3	TRBJ1-1	CASSPTTVTEAFF	TGTGCCAGCAGCCCCACGACAGTTACTGAAGCTTTCTTT
many	.	TRBV20-1	TRBJ1-1	CSARGSPNTEAFF	TGCAGTGCTAGAGGCAGCCCGAACACTGAAGCTTTCTTT
.	TRBD1	TRBV29-1	TRBJ2-7	CSVADRGITYEQYF	TGCAGCGTTGCGGACAGGGGGATCACCTACGAGCAGTACTTC
.	.	TRBV6-5	TRBJ1-5	CASSYGIFQPQHF	TGTGCCAGCAGTTACGGCATCTTTCAGCCCCAGCATTTT
.	TRBD2	TRBV5-6	TRBJ2-7	CASTTRGGLAGVLTYEQYF	TGTGCCAGCACAACTCGGGGGGGACTAGCGGGGGTCCTGACCTACGAGCAGTACTTC
few	.	TRBV29-1	TRBJ1-1	CSVEGRFATEAFF	TGCAGCGTGGAAGGGCGTTTTGCCACTGAAGCTTTCTTT
few	TRBD2	TRBV5-1	TRBJ2-1	CASSLGSSGGSEQFF	TGCGCCAGCAGCTTGGGGTCTAGCGGGGGGAGTGAGCAGTTCTTC
.	.	TRBV11-2	TRBJ2-3	CASSLGTPGLLSRTDTQYF	TGTGCCAGCAGCTTAGGGACACCGGGACTCCTGAGTCGCACAGATACGCAGTATTTT
few	TRBD1	TRBV20-1	TRBJ1-5	CSAIGTGGNQPQHF	TGCAGTGCTATCGGGACAGGGGGCAATCAGCCCCAGCATTTT
.	TRBD1	TRBV10-3	TRBJ1-5	CAISGTGGKGQPQHF	TGTGCCATCAGTGGGACAGGGGGCAAGGGACAGCCCCAGCATTTT
.	.	TRBV30	TRBJ2-1	CAWRTNSYNEQFF	TGTGCCTGGAGGACTAACTCCTACAATGAGCAGTTCTTC
many	TRBD1	TRBV24-1	TRBJ2-1	CATSRPGTGANEQFF	TGTGCCACCAGCCGTCCCGGGACAGGGGCCAATGAGCAGTTCTTC
many	TRBD1	TRBV5-1	TRBJ2-1	CASSSYGTASYNEQFF	TGCGCCAGCAGCTCCTACGGGACAGCCTCCTACAATGAGCAGTTCTTC
.	TRBD1	TRBV20-1	TRBJ2-7	CCARDILAGQGNNEQYF	TGCTGTGCTAGAGACATCCTTGCGGGACAGGGGAACAACGAGCAGTACTTC
.	TRBD1	TRBV10-3	TRBJ2-3	CAISAGTESPTDAQYF	TGTGCCATCAGTGCCGGGACAGAAAGCCCCACAGATGCGCAGTATTTT
.	.	TRBV7-9	TRBJ2-3	CASSRLDQGDTQYF	TGTGCCAGCTCCCGGTTGGACCAGGGGGATACGCAGTATTTT
many	.	TRBV20-1	TRBJ2-5	CSARDPVQETQYF	TGCAGTGCTAGAGATCCGGTCCAAGAGACCCAGTACTTC
many	.	TRBV29-1	TRBJ2-1	CSVVASRLNEQFF	TGCAGCGTTGTTGCTAGCAGGCTGAATGAGCAGTTCTTC
.	TRBD2	TRBV7-3	TRBJ2-1	CASSTGTSGTPQFF	TGTGCCAGCAGCACCGGGACTAGCGGAACCCCCCAGTTCTTC
.	TRBD2	TRBV2	TRBJ2-3	CASRRLAGDTQYF	TGTGCCAGCAGGCGACTAGCCGGGGATACGCAGTATTTT
many	.	TRBV5-1	TRBJ2-1	CASSLENSYNEQFF	TGCGCCAGCAGCTTGGAGAACTCCTACAATGAGCAGTTCTTC
.	TRBD2	TRBV18	TRBJ2-5	CASSPLFSGAIQETQYF	TGTGCCAGCTCACCTCTCTTTAGCGGGGCCATCCAAGAGACCCAGTACTTC
few	TRBD1	TRBV7-9	TRBJ1-2	CASSSGTAHGYTF	TGTGCCAGCAGCTCCGGGACAGCCCATGGCTACACCTTC
many	.	TRBV29-1	TRBJ2-7	CSVEVYRPASTYEQYF	TGCAGCGTTGAAGTCTATCGACCGGCCTCGACCTACGAGCAGTACTTC
few	.	TRBV20-1	TRBJ2-3	CSAREGMTESTDTQYF	TGCAGTGCTAGAGAGGGGATGACGGAGAGCACAGATACGCAGTATTTT
few	.	TRBV18	TRBJ1-1	CASSPQGKPNTEAFF	TGTGCCAGCTCACCACAGGGAAAGCCGAACACTGAAGCTTTCTTT
.	.	TRBV5-5	TRBJ2-7	CASSLERSNYEQYF	TGTGCCAGCAGCTTGGAAAGATCCAACTACGAGCAGTACTTC
many	.	TRBV28	TRBJ2-1	CAHRGGPYNEQFF	TGTGCCCACCGGGGAGGTCCCTACAATGAGCAGTTCTTC
few	.	TRBV25-1	TRBJ1-1	CASRADDRDTEAFF	TGTGCCAGCAGAGCCGATGACAGAGACACTGAAGCTTTCTTT
few	.	TRBV5-1	TRBJ1-1	CASSSERKTEAFF	TGCGCCAGCAGCTCGGAGAGGAAAACTGAAGCTTTCTTT
many	.	TRBV20-1	TRBJ2-1	CSAPEPDNEQFF	TGCAGTGCCCCAGAACCTGACAATGAGCAGTTCTTC
.	TRBD2	TRBV7-6	TRBJ2-1	CASSLALRRGGPNEQFF	TGTGCCAGCAGCTTAGCCCTACGGCGGGGGGGCCCCAATGAGCAGTTCTTC
many	TRBD1	TRBV18	TRBJ2-3	CASSPTGGITDTQYF	TGTGCCAGCTCACCGACAGGGGGCATCACAGATACGCAGTATTTT
many	.	TRBV29-1	TRBJ1-1	CSVGMGTNTEAFF	TGCAGCGTTGGTATGGGGACGAACACTGAAGCTTTCTTT
few	.	TRBV10-3	TRBJ2-3	CAISDDFTDTQYF	TGTGCCATCAGTGATGATTTCACAGATACGCAGTATTTT
.	.	TRBV4-3	TRBJ1-3	CASSQGTWGSGNTIYF	TGCGCCAGCAGCCAAGGTACCTGGGGCTCTGGAAACACCATATATTTT
many	.	TRBV5-3	TRBJ2-1	CARSLEGVGQFF	TGTGCCAGAAGCTTGGAGGGGGTCGGGCAGTTCTTC
many	.	TRBV11-2	TRBJ2-1	CASSLLPRGVKGDYNEQFF	TGTGCCAGCAGCCTACTTCCCCGCGGGGTAAAGGGTGATTACAATGAGCAGTTCTTC
.	.	TRBV6-2/TRBV6-3	TRBJ2-3	CASSYRAGALGDTQYF	TGTGCCAGCAGTTACCGCGCGGGGGCCCTCGGAGATACGCAGTATTTT
many	TRBD1	TRBV11-2	TRBJ2-3	CASSLTGATDTQYF	TGTGCCAGCAGCTTAACAGGGGCCACAGATACGCAGTATTTT
many	TRBD1	TRBV29-1	TRBJ1-1	CSVEIRGRDTEAFF	TGCAGCGTTGAAATCAGGGGGCGGGACACTGAAGCTTTCTTT
few	.	TRBV7-6	TRBJ2-1	CASSLVRGRIEQFF	TGTGCCAGCAGCTTGGTCAGGGGCAGAATTGAGCAGTTCTTC
.	TRBD2	TRBV20-1	TRBJ2-5	CSARRFGGASGAQETQYF	TGCAGTGCTAGACGCTTTGGGGGGGCTAGCGGGGCCCAAGAGACCCAGTACTTC
many	.	TRBV20-1	TRBJ1-1	CSARDVRTEGEAFF	TGCAGTGCTAGAGACGTTCGGACCGAGGGTGAAGCTTTCTTT
few	.	TRBV3-1	TRBJ2-5	CASSQDRAIQETQYF	TGTGCCAGCAGCCAAGACAGGGCCATCCAAGAGACCCAGTACTTC
few	.	TRBV23-1	TRBJ2-2	CASRGRSNTGELFF	TGCGCCAGCAGAGGACGGTCGAACACCGGGGAGCTGTTTTTT
.	.	TRBV12-3/TRBV12-4	TRBJ1-5	CASNSASNQPQHF	TGTGCCAGCAATAGTGCGAGCAATCAGCCCCAGCATTTT
few	TRBD2	TRBV12-3/TRBV12-4	TRBJ2-1	CASSLSLAGRDEQFF	TGTGCCAGCAGTTTAAGCTTAGCGGGGAGGGATGAGCAGTTCTTC